Included here is one TCR beta chain sequence, with context. Its matching antigen is unknown. Germline lookup yields CDR1 SGHRS and CDR2 YFSETQ. This CDR3 spans 15 amino acids. V dropped 3 bases and J dropped 7; count of bases not matched to a gene: 10. This sample is part of a study of T cell responses to AZD1222 COVID-19 vaccine. Method: immunoSEQ multiplex PCR; TCRdb's copy keeps in-frame clones and lacks some. The table has over 100,000 clones, approximately 91% seen once. Study-level points and caveats: Spike-specific TCR breadth rose after two AZD1222 doses, and depth rose as well. CD4 TCRs linked to vaccination spanned spike, dominating at 160-218 and 743-854. Baseline serostatus was positive in only a handful of AZD1222 recipients.

The clonotype originates from an adult in good health. The chain links TRBV5-1 to TRBJ1-2; 9 positions agree with TRBD1. Here the sequenced sample was peripheral blood, taken on day 0 of AZD1222 vaccination. CDR3 loop: CASSYTPGTGSGYTF. The CDR3 bases are TGCGCCAGCAGCTATACACCCGGGACAGGGAGTGGCTACACCTTC.